This is a list of T cell receptor beta chains from one sample in a study of graft-versus-host responses after intestinal transplantation. Some clones are missing from TCRdb's copy, which holds only in-frame ones; the method was immunoSEQ multiplex PCR. The profile shows about 3,200 clones, about 92% of them singletons. Sequenced material: bone marrow, taken about 350 days after transplant. The receptors come from a human patient who received an intestinal transplant, so some T cells may come from the graft donor. Both conserved end residues are part of each CDR3. The D gene is left open where the match is weak. Size tells how often a clone was seen (once, few, many) or the class of an expanded clone, and some rows leave it out.

clone size: .
V gene: TRBV21-1
D gene: .
J gene: TRBJ1-2
CDR3 protein: CASSKGGRGATPYGYTF
CDR3 DNA: TGTGCCAGCAGCAAAGGGGGGAGGGGGGCCACCCCATATGGCTACACCTTC

clone size: .
V gene: TRBV4-1
D gene: .
J gene: TRBJ2-3
CDR3 protein: CASSSRTGLPSTDTQYF
CDR3 DNA: TGCGCCAGCAGCTCACGAACAGGGCTCCCTAGCACAGATACGCAGTATTTT

clone size: .
V gene: TRBV28
D gene: .
J gene: TRBJ1-5
CDR3 protein: CASSGVYSNQPQHF
CDR3 DNA: TGTGCCAGCTCGGGGGTCTATAGCAATCAGCCCCAGCATTTT

clone size: few
V gene: TRBV6-1
D gene: .
J gene: TRBJ2-5
CDR3 protein: CASSGGGTALQETQYF
CDR3 DNA: TGTGCCAGCAGTGGGGGCGGGACAGCCCTACAAGAGACCCAGTACTTC

clone size: once
V gene: TRBV18
D gene: TRBD1
J gene: TRBJ2-5
CDR3 protein: CASSSGAGTGVETQYF
CDR3 DNA: TGTGCCAGCTCGTCTGGCGCCGGGACAGGGGTCGAGACCCAGTACTTC

clone size: .
V gene: TRBV9
D gene: TRBD2
J gene: TRBJ2-1
CDR3 protein: CASSASGGEQFF
CDR3 DNA: TGTGCCAGCAGCGCTAGCGGGGGGGAGCAGTTCTTC

clone size: .
V gene: TRBV29-1
D gene: .
J gene: TRBJ2-7
CDR3 protein: CSVRDRGGYEQYF
CDR3 DNA: TGCAGCGTTAGAGACAGGGGAGGGTACGAGCAGTACTTC

clone size: .
V gene: TRBV2
D gene: TRBD1
J gene: TRBJ1-2
CDR3 protein: CASSQGQGYGYTF
CDR3 DNA: TGTGCCAGCAGCCAGGGACAGGGGTATGGCTACACCTTC

clone size: .
V gene: TRBV6-5
D gene: .
J gene: TRBJ1-2
CDR3 protein: CASSYGLTANYGYTF
CDR3 DNA: TGTGCCAGCAGTTACGGGCTAACGGCTAACTATGGCTACACCTTC

clone size: .
V gene: TRBV6-6
D gene: .
J gene: TRBJ1-5
CDR3 protein: CASTAGRYSNQPQHF
CDR3 DNA: TGTGCCAGCACCGCAGGGCGCTATAGCAATCAGCCCCAGCATTTT

clone size: .
V gene: TRBV15
D gene: TRBD2
J gene: TRBJ2-3
CDR3 protein: CATADLAGETDTQYF
CDR3 DNA: TGTGCCACCGCGGACCTAGCGGGGGAGACAGATACGCAGTATTTT

clone size: .
V gene: TRBV2
D gene: .
J gene: TRBJ1-1
CDR3 protein: CASRGRLGQNTEAFF
CDR3 DNA: TGTGCCAGCAGAGGAAGATTGGGACAGAACACTGAAGCTTTCTTT

clone size: .
V gene: TRBV7-2
D gene: .
J gene: TRBJ2-7
CDR3 protein: CASSLLGAAYEQYF
CDR3 DNA: TGTGCCAGCAGCTTGCTGGGGGCGGCCTACGAGCAGTACTTC

clone size: .
V gene: TRBV4-1
D gene: .
J gene: TRBJ1-2
CDR3 protein: CASSQPGVGFYGYTF
CDR3 DNA: TGCGCCAGCAGCCAACCTGGAGTCGGGTTCTATGGCTACACCTTC

clone size: .
V gene: TRBV10-2
D gene: .
J gene: TRBJ2-4
CDR3 protein: CASSSLESTSFSIQYF
CDR3 DNA: TGCGCCAGCAGTTCCCTTGAGTCGACTAGTTTTTCCATTCAGTACTTC

clone size: .
V gene: TRBV28
D gene: .
J gene: TRBJ2-7
CDR3 protein: CASSRTSPYEQYF
CDR3 DNA: TGTGCCAGCAGTCGGACTTCCCCCTACGAGCAGTACTTC

clone size: once
V gene: TRBV10-3
D gene: .
J gene: TRBJ1-2
CDR3 protein: CAISVVRGDYGYTF
CDR3 DNA: TGTGCCATCAGTGTAGTCAGGGGTGACTATGGCTACACCTTC

clone size: .
V gene: TRBV5-1
D gene: .
J gene: TRBJ1-2
CDR3 protein: CASSSRGGVGGYTF
CDR3 DNA: TGCGCCAGCAGCTCCCGGGGGGGGGTTGGTGGCTACACCTTC

clone size: .
V gene: TRBV29-1
D gene: TRBD2
J gene: TRBJ2-1
CDR3 protein: CSVELAGSSYNEQFF
CDR3 DNA: TGCAGCGTTGAACTAGCGGGGAGCTCCTACAATGAGCAGTTCTTC

clone size: .
V gene: TRBV19
D gene: TRBD1
J gene: TRBJ1-1
CDR3 protein: CASSILQGDEAFF
CDR3 DNA: TGTGCCAGTAGTATCCTCCAGGGGGATGAAGCTTTCTTT

clone size: .
V gene: TRBV11-1
D gene: TRBD2
J gene: TRBJ2-7
CDR3 protein: CASSLGTSGTEQYF
CDR3 DNA: TGTGCCAGCAGCTTAGGGACTAGCGGGACCGAGCAGTACTTC

clone size: .
V gene: TRBV13
D gene: .
J gene: TRBJ1-4
CDR3 protein: CASSLTGLNEKLFF
CDR3 DNA: TGTGCCAGCAGCCTCACGGGGCTTAATGAAAAACTGTTTTTT

clone size: .
V gene: TRBV10-3
D gene: TRBD1
J gene: TRBJ1-1
CDR3 protein: CAISPDREGTEAFF
CDR3 DNA: TGTGCCATCAGTCCGGACAGGGAGGGCACTGAAGCTTTCTTT

clone size: .
V gene: TRBV6-5
D gene: .
J gene: TRBJ1-1
CDR3 protein: CASNRIGHQNTEAFF
CDR3 DNA: TGTGCCAGCAATCGTATTGGGCACCAGAACACTGAAGCTTTCTTT

clone size: .
V gene: TRBV10-3
D gene: TRBD1
J gene: TRBJ1-4
CDR3 protein: CAISEEGANEKLFF
CDR3 DNA: TGTGCCATCAGTGAGGAGGGGGCAAATGAAAAACTGTTTTTT

clone size: .
V gene: TRBV7-6
D gene: .
J gene: TRBJ2-7
CDR3 protein: CASSLWAGYYEQYF
CDR3 DNA: TGTGCCAGCAGCTTGTGGGCGGGATACTACGAGCAGTACTTC

clone size: .
V gene: TRBV5-1
D gene: .
J gene: TRBJ1-6
CDR3 protein: CASSSENDSAYSPLHF
CDR3 DNA: TGCGCCAGCAGCTCGGAAAACGACAGTGCCTATTCACCCCTCCACTTT

clone size: .
V gene: TRBV5-1
D gene: .
J gene: TRBJ2-4
CDR3 protein: CASSANPSWGKNIQYF
CDR3 DNA: TGCGCCAGCAGCGCGAACCCTAGCTGGGGCAAAAACATTCAGTACTTC

clone size: .
V gene: TRBV28
D gene: .
J gene: TRBJ1-6
CDR3 protein: CAIQEAGYNSPLHF
CDR3 DNA: TGTGCCATCCAGGAGGCAGGCTATAATTCACCCCTCCACTTT

clone size: .
V gene: TRBV6-8
D gene: TRBD1
J gene: TRBJ2-7
CDR3 protein: CASSSRPQSPWGQKHPEQYF
CDR3 DNA: TGTGCCAGCAGCTCTCGGCCTCAGTCCCCATGGGGACAGAAACATCCCGAGCAGTACTTC

clone size: once
V gene: TRBV7-9
D gene: TRBD1
J gene: TRBJ1-3
CDR3 protein: CASSSTPRQGANTIYF
CDR3 DNA: TGTGCCAGCAGCTCGACCCCCAGACAGGGGGCAAACACCATATATTTT

clone size: .
V gene: TRBV5-1
D gene: TRBD2
J gene: TRBJ2-7
CDR3 protein: CASRLAGGPEQYF
CDR3 DNA: TGCGCCAGCAGACTAGCGGGAGGGCCCGAGCAGTACTTC

clone size: .
V gene: TRBV2
D gene: .
J gene: TRBJ1-2
CDR3 protein: CASSETASSNGYTF
CDR3 DNA: TGTGCCAGCAGTGAAACCGCTTCGAGTAATGGCTACACCTTC

clone size: once
V gene: TRBV7-2
D gene: TRBD2
J gene: TRBJ2-1
CDR3 protein: CASSSPGLDWPQWFF
CDR3 DNA: TGTGCCAGCAGCTCTCCGGGACTAGATTGGCCCCAATGGTTCTTC

clone size: once
V gene: TRBV2
D gene: .
J gene: TRBJ2-1
CDR3 protein: CASSGGRGRNNEQFF
CDR3 DNA: TGTGCCAGCAGTGGAGGACGAGGGCGCAACAATGAGCAGTTCTTC

clone size: .
V gene: TRBV18
D gene: .
J gene: TRBJ1-1
CDR3 protein: CASSPGGYSEAFF
CDR3 DNA: TGTGCCAGCTCACCAGGGGGATATTCTGAAGCTTTCTTT

clone size: .
V gene: TRBV14
D gene: TRBD1
J gene: TRBJ2-7
CDR3 protein: CASSQEGSGTVDEQYF
CDR3 DNA: TGTGCCAGCAGCCAAGAAGGCTCAGGGACAGTGGACGAGCAGTACTTC

clone size: .
V gene: TRBV28
D gene: TRBD2
J gene: TRBJ2-1
CDR3 protein: CASHPSGSGISEQFF
CDR3 DNA: TGTGCCAGCCACCCTAGCGGGAGTGGTATTAGTGAGCAGTTCTTC

clone size: .
V gene: TRBV4-1
D gene: .
J gene: TRBJ1-6
CDR3 protein: CASSQGWGTRNSPLHF
CDR3 DNA: TGCGCCAGCAGCCAAGGGTGGGGGACACGGAATTCACCCCTCCACTTT

clone size: .
V gene: TRBV12-1
D gene: .
J gene: TRBJ2-5
CDR3 protein: CASSTGVGETQYF
CDR3 DNA: TGTGCCAGCAGCACAGGGGTGGGAGAGACCCAGTACTTC